Detailed here is one T cell receptor beta chain. Its antigen remains unidentified. No base quality information exists; no much larger clone differs at one position. These data come from a study of blood T cell repertoires in COVID-19 (dated by TCRdb to the early 2020s). A note on the overall study: Collaborator samples came from the United States, Italy and Spain and covered acute and convalescent phases of COVID-19. Nearly every sample came with metadata listing a de-identified subject ID, COVID-19 status, age in years and sex. Deeply sampled blood TCRbeta repertoires from subjects exposed to, actively infected with, or recovered from COVID-19 were included in the dataset. HLA class I and class II types, where available, came from metadata supplied by the sample provider rather than from assay-based typing. The prospective study material was composed of cDNA or gDNA derived from T cells, B-cell-depleted T cells, or PBMCs. The samples were drawn from two sources: the first 160 participants of the ongoing ImmuneRACE study, and 950 to 1,500 subjects contributed by 6 global collaborators. The repertoires were released in a freely available public database meant as a resource for research on the immune response to SARS-CoV-2. Summary of the overall study and its limitations: The quantity of clinical and demographic metadata differed by source and by participant and was supplied without curation.

The immunoSEQ Assay, a bias-controlled multiplex PCR, was used to amplify TCRbeta CDR3 regions from genomic DNA. As for the original processing: The number of nucleated cells in each sample was estimated from the amplification of reference gene primers within the assay. To quantify the absolute abundance of each unique TCRbeta CDR3 rearrangement, sequence reads were collapsed and filtered. For each sample, productive Simpson clonality was calculated as the square root of Simpson's diversity index across productive rearrangements. Drawn from immuneACCESS, this table holds only the in-frame rearrangements with V and J called that TCRdb kept. Clones are partly lost; checked studies trace under half to an unresolved V gene and leave the rest unexplained. D and trimming were read from the DNA, whereas the V and J calls and clone size are those reported in that table. The sample table shows around 340,000 clones, and approximately 89% are seen once. The ten largest clones take up under 5% of the sample.

CDR1 and CDR2 are drawn from the germline V gene (reference sequence): MNHNY, SVGAGI. The CDR3 has 17 amino acids, counting the end cysteine and phenylalanine. The retained sequence is limited to the CDR3, 51 bases, with the frame set at the first base. Trimming removed 8 bases from V and 4 bases from J, leaving 24 bases between the germline ends. At one collaborating source in Seattle, patients were enrolled during active infection and were followed longitudinally through the course of disease. Collaborating institutions collected whole blood in K2EDTA tubes following their own protocols. For TCRbeta analysis, collaborator samples were shipped as frozen whole blood, as isolated PBMCs, or as DNA extracted from either sample type.

The chain employs TRBV6-6 and TRBJ2-1, with a tentative D gene TRBD1 over 6 matching bases. The clonotype originates from a woman aged 55-70 years with COVID-19, enrolled during active disease. The source material was peripheral blood. Here is the DNA: TGTGCCAGCGGTCCAGGGCTCCCAAGGGGGTTTTACAATGAGCAGTTCTTC. It specifies CASGPGLPRGFYNEQFF.